This T cell receptor beta chain came from a study of blood T cell repertoires in COVID-19. Study context: The analysed material was cDNA or gDNA that came from T cells, B-cell-depleted T cells, or PBMCs.

This CDR3 has 19 residues. The germline V gene encodes CDR1 SGHRS and CDR2 YFSETQ. The V segment lost 4 bases and the J segment 0 bases; nucleotides outside the gene matches: 12. Clones were read by immunoSEQ multiplex PCR, and TCRdb kept only the in-frame ones, dropping some. This sample has approximately 230,000 clones, with more than 60% found just once. The chain is built from TRBV5-1 and TRBJ2-1; 11 nucleotides agree with TRBD2. This sequence originates from a woman in her forties with active or convalescent COVID-19. Sequencing input: peripheral blood. CDR3 DNA: TGCGCCAGCAGCACCCCCACTATAGCGGGGGGGAGCTCCTACAATGAGCAGTTCTTC. Amino acids: CASSTPTIAGGSSYNEQFF.